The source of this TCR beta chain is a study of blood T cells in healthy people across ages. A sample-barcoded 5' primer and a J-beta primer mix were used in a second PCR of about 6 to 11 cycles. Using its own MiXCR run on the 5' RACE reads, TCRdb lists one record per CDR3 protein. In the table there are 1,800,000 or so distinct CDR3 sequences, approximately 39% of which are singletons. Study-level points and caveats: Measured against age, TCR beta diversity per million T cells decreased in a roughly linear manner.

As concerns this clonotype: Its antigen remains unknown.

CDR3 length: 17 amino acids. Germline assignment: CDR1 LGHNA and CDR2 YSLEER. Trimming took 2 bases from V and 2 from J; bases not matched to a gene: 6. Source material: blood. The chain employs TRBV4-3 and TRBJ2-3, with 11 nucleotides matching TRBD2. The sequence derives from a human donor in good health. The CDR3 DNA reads TGCGCCAGCAGCCAACTGTTAGCGGGGGGGCCCACAGATACGCAGTATTTT. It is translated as CASSQLLAGGPTDTQYF.